The 15 T cell receptor beta chains below come from one sample, sequenced in a study of OX40 agonist ivuxolimab in advanced cancers. Profiling relied on immunoSEQ multiplex PCR, and the TCRdb table lists in-frame clones only, not all of them. Of about 20,000 clones listed, 80% to 90% were seen once; the top ten hold about a sixth. The source material was CD4+ or CD8+ T cells sorted from blood, sampled in a trial of the OX40 agonist ivuxolimab. The receptors were gathered from an adult with an advanced solid tumor such as melanoma, head and neck, liver or kidney cancer.

This clone was picked up one time. This chain uses TRBV6-5 with TRBJ2-3, with D unclear. Trimming removed 6 bases at V and 2 bases at J, with 12 bases between. Per the germline V gene, CDR1 is MNHEY and CDR2 is SVGAGI. The CDR3 sequence is 14 residues long. The CDR3 protein is CASSRTLLTDTQYF. The CDR3 nucleotides read TGTGCCAGCAGCAGAACTTTGCTCACAGATACGCAGTATTTT.

V is TRBV11-2 and J is TRBJ2-7; a weak D match, TRBD2 (6 bases). Germline values: CDR1 SGHAT, CDR2 FQNNGV. Trimming removed 5 bases from V and 3 bases from J, with 8 bases in between. This CDR3 has 12 residues. CDR3 amino acids: CASSPDYYEQYF. Written as DNA, the CDR3 is TGTGCCAGCAGCCCGGACTACTACGAGCAGTACTTC.

J is TRBJ2-3 and V is TRBV30; no clear D gene. The V end lost 1 base, the J end lost 0 bases, and 8 bases lay between the germline ends. Per germline, CDR1 GTSNPN and CDR2 SVGIG (reference sequence). CDR3 length: 14 amino acids. This CDR3 reads CAWSAGRSTDTQYF. Here the CDR3 DNA reads TGTGCCTGGAGTGCCGGCAGGAGCACAGATACGCAGTATTTT.

By share, this clone ranks as medium-sized (0.01 to 0.1%). J is TRBJ1-1 and V is TRBV7-3; 9 bases line up with TRBD1. Germline V gene data show CDR1 as SGHTA and CDR2 as FQGTGA. The CDR3 spans 14 residues. V lost 5 bases and J lost 4; bases outside the gene matches: 5. CDR3 sequence reads: CASSIQGAGTEAFF. CDR3 nucleotides: TGTGCCAGCAGCATACAGGGGGCTGGCACTGAAGCTTTCTTT.

The chain is built from TRBV4-3 and TRBJ2-1; 15 bases are a match to TRBD2. The CDR3 is made up of 20 amino acids. V dropped 1 base and J dropped 1; count of bases not matched to a gene: 8. CDR1 and CDR2 (germline): LGHNA, YSLEER. DNA of the CDR3: TGCGCCAGCAGCCAAGGGACTAGCGGGAGGGCCTCTGTATCCTACAATGAGCAGTTCTTC. This sequence encodes CASSQGTSGRASVSYNEQFF.

This chain connects TRBV6-4 to TRBJ1-2; D is perhaps TRBD1 (6 bases). V was pared by 2 bases and J by 8 bases, with 15 bases between. The CDR3 sequence is 14 residues long. Germline assignment: CDR1 MRHNA and CDR2 SNTAGT. The CDR3 coding sequence is TGTGCCAGCAGTGACACTCATTCAGGGGAGGGCTACACCTTC. Amino acid sequence: CASSDTHSGEGYTF.

The rearrangement links TRBV9 to TRBJ2-3; D is possibly TRBD1 or TRBD2 (5 bases each). From germline, CDR1 is SGDLS and CDR2 YYNGEE. The CDR3 consists of 14 residues. V dropped 1 base and J dropped 1 base, with 7 bases sitting between them. CDR3 amino acids: CASSVLGGTDTQYF. CDR3 nucleotide sequence: TGTGCCAGCAGCGTACTGGGGGGCACAGATACGCAGTATTTT.

This clone was seen a single time. The chain joins TRBV5-1 to TRBJ2-5, with D perhaps matching TRBD2 (6 bases). The germline gives CDR1 SGHRS, CDR2 YFSETQ. The V end lost 3 bases, the J end lost 5 bases, and 17 bases lay between the germline ends. This CDR3 has 15 residues. CDR3 sequence (DNA): TGCGCCAGCAGCTCCGGGACTCAGGTGGGGGAGACCCAGTACTTC. Translating gives CASSSGTQVGETQYF.

The chain is built from TRBV7-9 and TRBJ1-4, with 8 bases matching TRBD1. The germline gives CDR1 SEHNR, CDR2 FQNEAQ (reference sequence). V was clipped by 5 bases and J by 4 bases; unmatched bases: 3. The CDR3 totals 14 residues. CDR3 bases: TGTGCCAGCAGCGCCGACAGGGGTAATGAAAAACTGTTTTTT. Translation: CASSADRGNEKLFF.

The DNA for the CDR3 is TGCAGGTACTATATAGGGTTGAGCTATGGCTACACCTTC. Translated: CRYYIGLSYGYTF. The rearrangement links TRBV29-1 to TRBJ1-2; D is ambiguous. Looked up from germline, CDR1 is SQVTM and CDR2 is ANQGSEA. This CDR3 spans 13 amino acids.

This clone was found once. The rearrangement links TRBV2 to TRBJ2-2; 10 nucleotides align to TRBD1. After removal of 6 bases from V and 7 bases from J, the junction contained 5 bases not matched to a gene. The V gene's germline CDR1 is SNHLY and CDR2 FYNNEI. CDR3 size: 14 residues. For the CDR3, the DNA is TGTGCCAGCAGGGGGACAGGGGAGGTCGGGGAGCTGTTTTTT. Its translation: CASRGTGEVGELFF.

The chain couples TRBV9 to TRBJ1-2; D not resolved. Trimming took 0 bases from V and 7 from J, leaving 16 bases between them. In germline, CDR1 is SGDLS, CDR2 YYNGEE. CDR3 length: 15 residues. Written as DNA, the CDR3 is TGTGCCAGCAGCGTAGATCCGGGGATCCCAACTGGCTACACCTTC. Residues: CASSVDPGIPTGYTF.

The rearrangement links TRBV7-9 to TRBJ1-1; D is undetermined. V was pared by 6 bases and J by 9 bases, with 11 bases between. Germline loops: CDR1 SEHNR, CDR2 FQNEAQ (reference sequence). The CDR3 runs 11 residues. The CDR3 is CASSMDIKAFF. CDR3 sequence (DNA): TGTGCCAGCAGTATGGATATTAAAGCTTTCTTT.

V gene TRBV5-7 combines with J gene TRBJ2-6; D gene unclear. TRBV5-7 is an ORF, with its function uncertain. The CDR3 contains 14 residues. Trimming cost V 2 bases and J 6 bases, with 9 bases left between them. Written as DNA, the CDR3 is TGTGCCAGCAGCTTAGTCGGGTCGGCCAACGTCCTGACTTTC. It codes for CASSLVGSANVLTF.

The chain's CDR3 is CASSDRVAGNQPQHF. DNA for the CDR3: TGTGCCAGCAGCGACAGGGTGGCGGGCAATCAGCCCCAGCATTTT. The rearrangement joins TRBV6-5 to TRBJ1-5; 7 bases line up with TRBD1. V lost 6 bases and J lost 2; bases outside the gene matches: 7. The CDR3 has 15 amino acids. Germline CDR1 is MNHEY and CDR2 is SVGAGI.